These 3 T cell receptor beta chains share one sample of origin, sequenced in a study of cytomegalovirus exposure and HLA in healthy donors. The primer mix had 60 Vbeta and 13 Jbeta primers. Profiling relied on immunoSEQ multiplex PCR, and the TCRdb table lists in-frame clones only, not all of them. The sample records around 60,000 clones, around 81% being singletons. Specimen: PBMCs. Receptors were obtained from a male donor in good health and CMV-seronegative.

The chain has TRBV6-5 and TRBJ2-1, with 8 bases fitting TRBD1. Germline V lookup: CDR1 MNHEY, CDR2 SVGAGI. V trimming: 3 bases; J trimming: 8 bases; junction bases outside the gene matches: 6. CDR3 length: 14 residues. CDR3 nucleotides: TGTGCCAGCAGTTATTCGGACAGGGCGGATGAGCAGTTCTTC. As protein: CASSYSDRADEQFF.

The CDR3, as DNA: TGTGCCAGCAGCTCCCGGACAGGGATGAACACTGAAGCTTTCTTT. It codes for CASSSRTGMNTEAFF. The V and J genes are TRBV7-9 and TRBJ1-1; 8 bases match TRBD1. The CDR3 has 15 residues. Germline CDR1 is SEHNR and CDR2 is FQNEAQ (reference sequence). Trimming at V came to 4 bases and at J to 0 bases, leaving 4 bases not matched to a gene.

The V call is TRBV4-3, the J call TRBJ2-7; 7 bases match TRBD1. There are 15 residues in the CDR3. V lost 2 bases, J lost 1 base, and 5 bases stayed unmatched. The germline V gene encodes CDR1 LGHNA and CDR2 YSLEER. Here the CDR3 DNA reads TGCGCCAGCAGCCAACGGCCACAGGGGTCCTACGAGCAGTACTTC. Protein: CASSQRPQGSYEQYF.